The rows below give T cell receptor beta chains drawn from one sample of a study of blood T cell repertoires in COVID-19. The method was immunoSEQ multiplex PCR; TCRdb's version includes in-frame clones alone and lacks a portion of them. The sample includes tens of thousands of clones, 85% to 90% of them seen just once. Sequenced sample: peripheral blood. These receptors were obtained from a human donor with active COVID-19. The donor label of this sample is uncertain. Each CDR3 is given with its conserved first and last residue. D genes are given only for firm matches. Clone size is shown for a subset of rows, as once, few, many or a class of expanded clone.

D	V	size	J	DNA	CDR3
.	TRBV3-1/TRBV3-2	.	TRBJ2-7	TGTGCCAGCAGCCATTTTCAGTACGAGCAGTACTTC	CASSHFQYEQYF
.	TRBV28	once	TRBJ2-7	TGTGCCAGCAGTTTGATGGAGAGCCACGAGCAGTACTTC	CASSLMESHEQYF
TRBD1	TRBV19	once	TRBJ2-5	TGTGCCAGTGGACAGGGGGAGACCCAGTACTTC	CASGQGETQYF
.	TRBV4-1	once	TRBJ1-2	TGCGCCAGCAGCCAGCCAGTACAGGGCTACTATGGCTACACCTTC	CASSQPVQGYYGYTF
.	TRBV28	.	TRBJ1-5	TGTGCCAGCAGTTTGTCTAGACAGACCCCTACAACCGGCCACAATCAGCCCCAGCATTTT	CASSLSRQTPTTGHNQPQHF
.	TRBV6-6	once	TRBJ1-1	TGTGCCAGCAGTTACTCCCTTCGCATCAATCGACATGAAGCTTTCTTT	CASSYSLRINRHEAFF
TRBD2	TRBV6-5	.	TRBJ2-5	TGTGCCAGCAGGGGGGGACTAGCGGGCCAAGAGACCCAGTACTTC	CASRGGLAGQETQYF
TRBD1	TRBV7-7	.	TRBJ1-1	TGTGCTAGCAGCGCCGACAGGGGCACTGAAGCTTTCTTT	CASSADRGTEAFF
TRBD2	TRBV6-5	.	TRBJ2-3	TGTGCCAGCAGTTACGGGCCTAGCGGAGATGTTCATACGCAGTATTTT	CASSYGPSGDVHTQYF
TRBD1	TRBV5-1	once	TRBJ2-7	TGCGCCAGCAGCTTGATTGTGACAGGGGGCCACGAGCAGTACTTC	CASSLIVTGGHEQYF
TRBD2	TRBV5-4	.	TRBJ2-3	TGTGCCAGCAGATCAGGGACGGGGGGTCGAGATACGCAGTATTTT	CASRSGTGGRDTQYF
TRBD2	TRBV30	once	TRBJ2-3	TGTGCCTGGGGGACTAGCGGGGGCGGGAATACGCAGTATTTT	CAWGTSGGGNTQYF
.	TRBV27	few	TRBJ1-5	TGTGCCAGCAGTTTGAGTGGCGGCGAGACTCAGCCCCAGCATTTT	CASSLSGGETQPQHF
TRBD2	TRBV28	.	TRBJ2-3	TGTGCCAGCAGAATAGCGGGTACCTGGGATACGCAGTATTTT	CASRIAGTWDTQYF
.	TRBV7-9	.	TRBJ2-1	TGTGCCAGCAGCTTACTAGTGAATGAGCAGTTCTTC	CASSLLVNEQFF
TRBD2	TRBV7-2	.	TRBJ2-1	TGTGCCAGCAGCTCGGGACTAGCGGATTACAATGAGCAGTTCTTC	CASSSGLADYNEQFF
.	TRBV3-1/TRBV3-2	.	TRBJ2-2	TGTGCCAGCAGCCAGTCTGCGGGGTCCGGGGAGCTGTTTTTT	CASSQSAGSGELFF
.	TRBV5-6	.	TRBJ1-1	TGTGCCAGCAGCCGATGGGGCGTTGAAGCTTTCTTT	CASSRWGVEAFF
TRBD1	TRBV29-1	.	TRBJ1-4	TGCAGCGTTGTTGGTTCGGGACAGGATGAAAAACTGTTTTTT	CSVVGSGQDEKLFF
.	TRBV27	once	TRBJ2-7	TGTGCCAGCAGTTTCGCGAGGGACAACTACGAGCAGTACTTC	CASSFARDNYEQYF
.	TRBV3-1/TRBV3-2	.	TRBJ2-5	TGTGCCAGCAGCCGACAGGTTCAAGAGACCCAGTACTTC	CASSRQVQETQYF
.	TRBV21-1	.	TRBJ1-1	TGTGCCAGCAGCCATCTTTTTTCCGGGGTGAACACTGAAGCTTTCTTT	CASSHLFSGVNTEAFF
TRBD1	TRBV29-1	.	TRBJ2-7	TGCAGCGTTGGGGGGACAGGGGGCCCCTACGAGCAGTACTTC	CSVGGTGGPYEQYF
TRBD2	TRBV27	.	TRBJ2-7	TGTGCCAGCAGTCTCCTAGCGGGAGTCAAGTCCGAGCAGTACTTC	CASSLLAGVKSEQYF
.	TRBV28	.	TRBJ1-2	TGTGCCAGCAGTCCTCCTGGGGGGGACTATGGCTACACCTTC	CASSPPGGDYGYTF
TRBD2	TRBV6-5	.	TRBJ2-5	TGTGCCAGCAGTTACCTCTCTAGCGGTCTCCAAGAGACCCAGTACTTC	CASSYLSSGLQETQYF
.	TRBV12-3/TRBV12-4	.	TRBJ1-2	TGTGCCAGCAGCCCCCGCGAGGTAGCTGGCTACACCTTC	CASSPREVAGYTF
TRBD1	TRBV6-5	few	TRBJ1-2	TGTGCCAGCAGTTACATACGAACAGGGGGGACCTATGGCTACACCTTC	CASSYIRTGGTYGYTF
.	TRBV6-5	.	TRBJ2-3	TGTGCCAGCAGTTACGCTTCAGGATTTGTTAAAGATACGCAGTATTTT	CASSYASGFVKDTQYF
TRBD1	TRBV19	.	TRBJ2-7	TGTGCCAGTTCGCCGGGACAGGTAACCTACGAGCAGTACTTC	CASSPGQVTYEQYF
.	TRBV11-2	.	TRBJ2-1	TGTGCCAGCAGCGCGAGCGCATATTACAATGAGCAGTTCTTC	CASSASAYYNEQFF
.	TRBV5-1	.	TRBJ1-1	TGCGCCAGCAGTCCCGGGGACACTGAAGCTTTCTTT	CASSPGDTEAFF
TRBD1	TRBV2	.	TRBJ1-3	TGTGCCAGCAGTCAGACAGGGGGGATTTGGTATGGAAACACCATATATTTT	CASSQTGGIWYGNTIYF
.	TRBV18	.	TRBJ1-1	TGTGCCAGCTCATCTCAGCGGGGGAACACTGAAGCTTTCTTT	CASSSQRGNTEAFF